These T cell receptor beta chains were read from a single sample in a study of T cell responses to AZD1222 COVID-19 vaccine. Sequencing used immunoSEQ multiplex PCR; TCRdb keeps in-frame clones, though not all of them. There are 100,000 to 150,000 clones in the sample; about 89% occur only once, and 25% to 30% lies in the top ten. The sequencing used peripheral blood, collected on day 0 of AZD1222 vaccination. The receptors were gathered from an adult in good health. Each CDR3 is given without its conserved first and last residue.

V: TRBV5-5; J: TRBJ2-3; CDR3: ASSLVGRTSTDTQY
V: TRBV12-3/TRBV12-4; J: TRBJ1-2; CDR3: ASSPDRGNGYT
V: TRBV18; J: TRBJ1-2; CDR3: ASSPARGRPSYGYT
V: TRBV27; J: TRBJ1-1; CDR3: ASSIQGKTEAF
V: TRBV7-7; J: TRBJ2-2; CDR3: ASSLATGAGELF
V: TRBV2; J: TRBJ1-4; CDR3: ASSDWGQGKLF
V: TRBV19; J: TRBJ2-2; CDR3: ASSMGTSGNTGELF
V: TRBV27; J: TRBJ2-3; CDR3: ASSLPGLGSY
V: TRBV7-8; J: TRBJ1-3; CDR3: ASSLVPVNTIY
V: TRBV6-5; J: TRBJ2-5; CDR3: ASSYNRGQETQY
V: TRBV11-2; J: TRBJ2-5; CDR3: ASSSSGTGGRETQY
V: TRBV6-5; J: TRBJ1-2; CDR3: ASSYSVNLNYGYT
V: TRBV2; J: TRBJ1-1; CDR3: ASRPQTGDTEAF
V: TRBV5-8; J: TRBJ2-3; CDR3: ASSPARGAFGTDTQY
V: TRBV7-9; J: TRBJ2-5; CDR3: ASSLELGGSQETQY
V: TRBV5-1; J: TRBJ1-1; CDR3: ASSASGKMNTEAF
V: TRBV13; J: TRBJ2-7; CDR3: ASSPGTSAYEQY
V: TRBV6-5; J: TRBJ1-2; CDR3: ASSYLGGLGYT
V: TRBV6-4; J: TRBJ2-1; CDR3: ASSDSGAGGSSYNEQF
V: TRBV4-2; J: TRBJ2-6; CDR3: ASSVGTGSGANVLT
V: TRBV5-1; J: TRBJ2-5; CDR3: ASSLGQAAETQY
V: TRBV18; J: TRBJ2-7; CDR3: ASSLEGGREQY
V: TRBV25-1; J: TRBJ1-2; CDR3: ASSTSGAHEGYT
V: TRBV27; J: TRBJ2-1; CDR3: ASSKIRASYNEQF
V: TRBV3-1/TRBV3-2; J: TRBJ1-2; CDR3: ASSQVTGRDGYT
V: TRBV19; J: TRBJ1-2; CDR3: ASSMPTGTGIRYGYT
V: TRBV5-1; J: TRBJ1-3; CDR3: ASATGEGLGNTIY
V: TRBV10-3; J: TRBJ1-4; CDR3: AISGGTGTSTNEKLF
V: TRBV19; J: TRBJ2-1; CDR3: ASSSRELADEQF
V: TRBV6-5; J: TRBJ1-1; CDR3: ASRRLNMNTEAF
V: TRBV18; J: TRBJ1-3; CDR3: ASSPRISGNTIY
V: TRBV7-2; J: TRBJ1-3; CDR3: ASKPLAGGRNTIY
V: TRBV6-4; J: TRBJ2-2; CDR3: ASSDSGRENTGELF
V: TRBV7-2; J: TRBJ2-7; CDR3: ASSLAPLANEQY
V: TRBV6-5; J: TRBJ1-6; CDR3: ASSYEGVSPLH
V: TRBV6-5; J: TRBJ1-6; CDR3: ASSYLEGPNSPLH
V: TRBV19; J: TRBJ2-2; CDR3: ASSIGGPGGELF
V: TRBV24-1; J: TRBJ1-6; CDR3: ATSEVGSSYNSPLH
V: TRBV9; J: TRBJ2-5; CDR3: ASSPGELRQTQY
V: TRBV18; J: TRBJ1-5; CDR3: ASSPRGQDFSNQPQH
V: TRBV27; J: TRBJ2-1; CDR3: ASRGAMASNEQF
V: TRBV5-1; J: TRBJ1-5; CDR3: ASSTWVGQPQH
V: TRBV10-2; J: TRBJ1-3; CDR3: ASSAYSGNTIY
V: TRBV13; J: TRBJ2-3; CDR3: ASSPPGRGPGADTQY
V: TRBV14; J: TRBJ1-1; CDR3: ASSLLNLGNTEAF
V: TRBV19; J: TRBJ2-7; CDR3: ASSIDLWTGESGEQY